Below are 20 T cell receptor beta chains sequenced from a single sample in a study of vaccination and CD4 T cells after COVID-19. No cognate antigen is known for these TCRs. Treatment denoted: approximately nine-day PBMC culture with coronavirus spike peptide pools or control peptides (ViraFEST assay). Oncomine TCR Beta short-read sequencing was applied to DNA from cultured CD4+ T cells. MiXCR, run by TCRdb on the PCR reads, gives a single entry per CDR3 protein. The sample records nearly 15,000 distinct CDR3 sequences, around 46% being singletons. The material sequenced was CD4+ T cells from blood, cultured in vitro. These receptors originate from a human donor who had recovered from COVID-19.

The V call is TRBV19, the J call TRBJ2-2, with D perhaps matching TRBD2 (5 bases). Germline loops: CDR1 LNHDA, CDR2 SQIVND (reference sequence). The CDR3 has 15 residues. The V end lost 4 bases, the J end lost 5 bases, and 14 bases lay between the germline ends. CDR3: CASSTTARRTGELFF. CDR3 nucleotide sequence: TGTGCCAGTAGTACTACTGCTCGGAGGACCGGGGAGCTGTTTTTT.

This chain joins TRBV6-5 and TRBJ1-5; D is ambiguous. V lost 3 bases and J lost 3, with 18 bases in between. Germline assignment: CDR1 MNHEY and CDR2 SVGAGI. The CDR3 sequence is 17 residues long. This chain's CDR3 is CASSYGRARTTNQPQHF. CDR3 nucleotide sequence: TGTGCCAGCAGTTATGGACGGGCCCGGACGACCAATCAGCCCCAGCATTTT.

This clonotype has just a few counts. This rearrangement joins TRBV10-2 to TRBJ1-1; TRBD1 aligns across 7 bases. J lost 4 bases, V lost 4 bases, and 0 bases had no gene match. The CDR3 length is 12 residues. Looked up from germline, CDR1 is WSHSY and CDR2 is SAAADI. CDR3 sequence: CASSGDSTEAFF. The CDR3 region has the DNA TGCGCCAGCAGTGGGGACAGCACTGAAGCTTTCTTT.

This clonotype was detected a few times. This sequence joins TRBV7-6 and TRBJ2-7; TRBD1 matches at 9 bases. The V segment lost 0 bases and the J segment 2 bases; nucleotides outside the gene matches: 2. CDR3 length equals 15 residues. Germline lookup yields CDR1 SGHVS and CDR2 FNYEAQ. Here the CDR3 reads CASSLAGTGTYEQYF. As DNA, the CDR3 is TGTGCCAGCAGCTTAGCCGGGACAGGGACCTACGAGCAGTACTTC.

This chain links TRBV4-2 with TRBJ2-2; maybe TRBD2 (6 bases). Germline V CDR1 and CDR2: LGHNA, YNFKEQ. CDR3 length: 14 residues. V shed 4 bases and J shed 7 bases, with 13 bases lying between them. This CDR3 is CASSRGLRGGELFF. CDR3 in DNA: TGTGCCAGCAGCCGGGGACTCCGCGGCGGGGAGCTGTTTTTT.

This clonotype was counted only a few times. The V and J genes are TRBV19 and TRBJ2-3, with 15 nucleotides matching TRBD2. This CDR3 contains 17 residues. After removal of 4 bases from V and 0 bases from J, the junction contained 2 bases not matched to a gene. Germline CDR1 reads LNHDA; CDR2 reads SQIVND (reference sequence). The CDR3 is CASSRTSGGDSTDTQYF. The CDR3 DNA follows: TGTGCCAGTAGTAGGACTAGCGGGGGGGATAGCACAGATACGCAGTATTTT.

This clonotype was seen more than once but under ten times. The V and J genes are TRBV20-1 and TRBJ2-7; D ambiguous. CDR3 size: 15 residues. Between the trimmed V and J ends, which lost 0 bases and 3 bases, there was a span of 15 bases. CDR1 and CDR2 (germline): DFQATT, SNEGSKA (reference sequence). CDR3 protein: CSARDNGVSLYEQYF. In DNA form, the CDR3 reads TGCAGTGCTAGAGATAACGGAGTAAGCCTCTACGAGCAGTACTTC.

CDR3: CASSNSSTYEQYF. CDR3 nucleotide sequence: TGCGCCAGCAGCAACTCCTCGACCTACGAGCAGTACTTC. This rearrangement joins TRBV5-1 to TRBJ2-7; no definite D call. There are 13 residues in the CDR3. CDR1 and CDR2 (germline): SGHRS, YFSETQ. V was cut by 4 bases and J by 2 bases, with 10 bases left in between.

In this sample, this clonotype turned up a few times. The V and J genes are TRBV6-1 and TRBJ2-2; 10 nucleotides align to TRBD1. The CDR3 runs to 14 residues. The V segment lost 8 bases and the J segment 5 bases; nucleotides outside the gene matches: 5. Per the germline V gene, CDR1 is MNHNS and CDR2 is SASEGT. Written as DNA, the CDR3 is TGTGCCAGCCGTAGACAGGGGGCGACCGGGGAGCTGTTTTTT. Its protein is CASRRQGATGELFF.

The chain links TRBV28 to TRBJ2-3; D gene unclear. This CDR3 has 9 amino acids. Trimming took off 6 bases at V and 14 bases at J, with 9 bases between the two ends. Germline CDR1 and CDR2: MDHEN and SYDVKM. The CDR3 DNA is TGTGCCAGCAGCCCCCCCATGTATTTT. Its protein product is CASSPPMYF.

The rearrangement joins TRBV11-2 to TRBJ2-5; D perhaps matches TRBD2 (5 bases). This CDR3 contains 15 residues. V lost 2 bases, J lost 1 base, and 11 bases lay in between. Germline lookup yields CDR1 SGHAT and CDR2 FQNNGV. The CDR3 DNA reads as TGTGCCAGCAGCTTATTGAGCGGACTCCAAGAGACCCAGTACTTC. Its translation is CASSLLSGLQETQYF.

J is TRBJ2-1 and V is TRBV6-1; 7 nucleotides line up with TRBD2. The J segment lost 0 bases and the V segment lost 1 base, leaving 0 bases of the junction unmatched. The length of the CDR3 is 15 residues. The germline CDR1 and CDR2 sequences are MNHNS and SASEGT. The CDR3 sequence: CASSEGGSSYNEQFF. Here the CDR3 DNA reads TGTGCCAGCAGTGAAGGCGGGAGCTCCTACAATGAGCAGTTCTTC.

This clonotype was observed a handful of times. This chain links TRBV6-2 or TRBV6-3 with TRBJ2-5; 12 bases line up with TRBD2. V shed 4 bases, J shed 7 bases, and the junction held 13 bases outside the gene matches. Looked up from germline, CDR1 is MNHEY and CDR2 is SVGEGT. The CDR3 covers 17 residues. The CDR3 DNA sequence: TGTGCCAGCAGTTCCGAGACTAGCGGGAGTATTACAGGGACCCAGTACTTC. Translated, it gives CASSSETSGSITGTQYF.

The chain recombines TRBV24-1 with TRBJ2-2, with TRBD2 identical over 7 bases. V lost 5 bases and J lost 4; bases outside the gene matches: 9. Germline-derived CDR1 and CDR2 are KGHDR and SFDVKD. The CDR3 extends over 16 amino acids. CDR3 sequence (DNA): TGTGCCACCAGTGCGACTAGCCCATCCGGCACCGGGGAGCTGTTTTTT. This translates into CATSATSPSGTGELFF.

This clonotype appeared once. Sequence at one end of the junction differs from germline and may be a read error. The chain uses TRBV5-1 and TRBJ2-7, with D perhaps TRBD2 (6 bases). Germline-derived CDR1 and CDR2 are SGHRS and YFSETQ. The CDR3 spans 15 residues. The CDR3 sequence: CASSLGGRRSSEQYF. The CDR3 DNA follows: TGCGCCAGCAGCCTGGGAGGCCGTCGGTCCTCCGAGCAGTACTTC.

The chain uses TRBV29-1 and TRBJ2-7; 10 bases map to TRBD2. The CDR3 has 15 residues. Per the germline V gene, CDR1 is SQVTM and CDR2 is ANQGSEA. J was trimmed by 2 bases and V by 4 bases; bases with no gene match: 8. The CDR3 is CSVGSSGRVAYEQYF. CDR3 sequence (DNA): TGCAGCGTTGGGTCAAGCGGGAGGGTCGCCTACGAGCAGTACTTC.

This clonotype was found a few times. The V call is TRBV7-2, the J call TRBJ2-4; D not resolved. V was pared by 5 bases and J by 1 base, with 9 bases between. CDR3 length: 14 residues. The germline CDR1 and CDR2 sequences are SGHTA and FQGNSA. This CDR3 reads CASSQAPAKNIQYF. The DNA of the CDR3 is TGTGCCAGCAGCCAGGCTCCCGCCAAAAACATTCAGTACTTC. Supplemented by reference TRBV7-2 and TRBJ2-4, the full variable domain reads GAGVSQSPSNKVTEKGKDVELRCDPISGHTALYWYRQSLGQGLEFLIYFQGNSAPDKSGLPSDRFSAERTGGSVSTLTIQRTQQEDSAVYLCASSQAPAKNIQYFGAGTRLSVL.

This clonotype was counted between two and nine times. The chain joins TRBV2 to TRBJ2-5; 9 nucleotides match TRBD2. Trimming removed 3 bases from V and 5 bases from J; junction bases left unmatched: 10. The CDR3 extends over 16 amino acids. Germline V CDR1 and CDR2: SNHLY, FYNNEI. CDR3 coding DNA: TGTGCCAGCAGTGATGGCCTAGCGGGATTCAGGGAGACCCAGTACTTC. This codes for CASSDGLAGFRETQYF. Together with reference TRBV2 and TRBJ2-5, the CDR3 gives the full variable domain: EPEVTQTPSHQVTQMGQEVILRCVPISNHLYFYWYRQILGQKVEFLVSFYNNEISEKSEIFDDQFSVERPDGSNFTLKIRSTKLEDSAMYFCASSDGLAGFRETQYFGPGTRLLVL.

J is TRBJ2-1 and V is TRBV20-1; TRBD2 matches 14 bases. The germline V gene has CDR1 DFQATT and CDR2 SNEGSKA (reference sequence). Germline trimming cut 6 bases from V and 3 bases from J; bases unmatched to any gene: 13. The CDR3 has 18 residues. The CDR3 sequence: CSAGTGTSGSLGYNEQFF. CDR3 nucleotides: TGCAGTGCCGGGACCGGGACTAGCGGGAGCTTGGGCTACAATGAGCAGTTCTTC.

This clonotype was picked up a small number of times. The rearrangement joins TRBV20-1 to TRBJ2-3; TRBD1 agrees at 7 bases. Trimming cost V 5 bases and J 8 bases; bases outside gene matches: 7. CDR1 and CDR2 from the germline V gene are DFQATT and SNEGSKA (reference sequence). The CDR3 totals 12 residues. CDR3 region: CSAPTGAATQYF. The CDR3 DNA sequence: TGCAGTGCTCCAACAGGGGCAGCTACGCAGTATTTT.